A single sample is the source of the 30 T cell receptor beta chains below, sequenced in a study of T-cell reconstitution after alpha-beta-depleted transplantation in children. As it was prepared, the TCRbeta library received unique molecular identifiers. TCRdb recomputed calls from the PCR reads with MiXCR, one row per CDR3 protein. The sample holds a few hundred thousand distinct CDR3 sequences, roughly an eighth seen once. This specimen consisted of PBMCs from the stem cell graft donor, obtained from the stem cell graft. Receptors originate from a human donor who donated a stem cell graft to a child with combined immunodeficiency.

Comment on this clonotype: A much larger clone differs from this one at a single base, so this may be a read error. The chain employs TRBV6-2 or TRBV6-3 and TRBJ2-7; D not certain. CDR1 and CDR2 (germline): MNHEY, SVGEGT. This CDR3 region has 15 residues. The CDR3 coding sequence is TGTGCCAGCAGTTACAAGGTTTGGGGATCCTACGAGCGGTACTTC. It yields the protein CASSYKVWGSYERYF.

The rearrangement links TRBV12-3 or TRBV12-4 to TRBJ1-2, with D maybe TRBD1 (6 bases). V dropped 5 bases and J dropped 8 bases, with 21 bases sitting between them. CDR3 length: 15 residues. The CDR3 sequence: CASSLGTGTGAGYTF. CDR3 sequence (DNA): TGTGCCAGCAGTCTCGGGACCGGGACGGGGGCCGGCTACACCTTC.

The table lists this clonotype with many counts. The chain has TRBV2 and TRBJ2-1; D is unresolved. The V gene lost 3 bases and the J gene lost 4 bases, with 10 bases spanning the gap. This CDR3 comprises 14 residues. Germline V CDR1 and CDR2: SNHLY, FYNNEI. Here the CDR3 reads CASSDSGLYNEQFF. DNA for the CDR3: TGTGCCAGCAGTGATTCTGGGCTTTACAATGAGCAGTTCTTC.

The chain couples TRBV7-2 to TRBJ2-1; TRBD2 matches at 12 bases. The CDR3 runs to 16 residues. The germline gives CDR1 SGHTA, CDR2 FQGNSA. Germline trimming cut 3 bases from V and 7 bases from J; bases unmatched to any gene: 7. The CDR3 sequence is CASSFTTSGGSNEQFF. The DNA of the CDR3 is TGTGCCAGCAGCTTCACAACTAGCGGGGGGAGTAATGAGCAGTTCTTC.

The gene calls are TRBV20-1 and TRBJ1-1; 8 bases are shared with TRBD1. The CDR3 has 14 amino acids. Germline lookup yields CDR1 DFQATT and CDR2 SNEGSKA (reference sequence). The V segment lost 5 bases and the J segment 0 bases; nucleotides outside the gene matches: 5. CDR3 DNA sequence: TGCAGTGCTCCCCGGACAGGGATGAACACTGAAGCTTTCTTT. It translates to CSAPRTGMNTEAFF.

This clonotype was counted ten times or more. The chain couples TRBV12-3 or TRBV12-4 to TRBJ2-5, with D unclear. CDR3 length equals 12 residues. V lost 3 bases to trimming and J lost 6 bases, with 8 bases between them. The CDR3 coding sequence is TGTGCCAGCAGTTTCCGTAGACAGACCCAGTACTTC. Translating it yields CASSFRRQTQYF.

This clonotype was seen at least ten times. V is TRBV27 and J is TRBJ2-1; 12 nucleotides agree with TRBD2. V dropped 1 base and J dropped 7; count of bases not matched to a gene: 5. Germline V gene lookup returns CDR1 MNHEY and CDR2 SMNVEV (reference sequence). CDR3 length: 16 amino acids. For the CDR3, the DNA is TGTGCCAGCAGTTTATTGGCTAGCGGGAGGGAAAATGAGCAGTTCTTC. It is translated as CASSLLASGRENEQFF.

The chain has TRBV6-1 and TRBJ2-1; D gene uncertain. The germline V and J ends were trimmed by 7 bases and 0 bases, with 19 bases remaining between them. Germline V gene sequence: CDR1 MNHNS, CDR2 SASEGT. The CDR3 consists of 17 residues. CDR3 region: CASIPLAGRSSYNEQFF. As DNA, the CDR3 is TGTGCCAGCATCCCCTTGGCTGGCAGAAGCTCCTACAATGAGCAGTTCTTC.

The chain joins TRBV5-1 to TRBJ1-3, with D unresolved. The CDR3 contains 16 residues. The V end lost 2 bases, the J end lost 0 bases, and 12 bases lay between the germline ends. Germline loops: CDR1 SGHRS, CDR2 YFSETQ. The CDR3 reads CASSLQRASSGNTIYF. The CDR3 nucleotides are TGCGCCAGCAGCTTACAGAGGGCCAGCTCTGGAAACACCATATATTTT.

The chain recombines TRBV7-2 with TRBJ1-6; D is perhaps TRBD1 (5 bases). Germline V gene sequence: CDR1 SGHTA, CDR2 FQGNSA. V was shortened by 5 bases and J by 7 bases, with 12 bases between the two germline ends. The CDR3 extends over 14 amino acids. The CDR3 nucleotides read TGTGCCAGCAGCCCCCGTAGGGGAAATTCACCCCTCCACTTT. Translating gives CASSPRRGNSPLHF.

This chain joins TRBV30 and TRBJ2-1, with 12 bases identical to TRBD2. Germline CDR1 reads GTSNPN; CDR2 reads SVGIG (reference sequence). V trimming: 4 bases; J trimming: 3 bases; junction bases outside the gene matches: 7. The CDR3 extends over 16 amino acids. CDR3 sequence: CAWIRQGLAGYNEQFF. CDR3 nucleotides: TGTGCCTGGATCAGACAGGGACTAGCGGGCTACAATGAGCAGTTCTTC.

The chain has TRBV6-1 and TRBJ1-6; D is ambiguous. Germline V gene sequence: CDR1 MNHNS, CDR2 SASEGT. V lost 7 bases and J 4 bases, leaving 17 bases between the germline ends. CDR3 size: 16 residues. CDR3 sequence reads: CASNPTANLYNSPLHF. The CDR3 nucleotides read TGTGCCAGCAACCCGACGGCTAACTTGTATAATTCACCCCTCCACTTT.

This clonotype has more than one count but fewer than ten. This sequence joins TRBV12-3 or TRBV12-4 and TRBJ2-3; TRBD1 matches 8 bases. V lost 3 bases, J lost 1 base, and 6 bases stayed unmatched. The CDR3 sequence is 16 residues long. The CDR3 DNA sequence: TGTGCCAGCAGTTTCGAGGGACAGGTGCGCACAGATACGCAGTATTTT. It encodes CASSFEGQVRTDTQYF.

This clonotype was picked up a small number of times. The chain joins TRBV20-1 to TRBJ2-7; tentative D call: TRBD2 (6 bases). Looked up from germline, CDR1 is DFQATT and CDR2 is SNEGSKA (reference sequence). The CDR3 is 13 amino acids. Trimming cost V 6 bases and J 0 bases, with 12 bases left between them. In DNA form, the CDR3 reads TGCAGTGCGTGGGACGGGAGCTCCTACGAGCAGTACTTC. This codes for CSAWDGSSYEQYF.

This clonotype was picked up a small number of times. V gene TRBV7-2 combines with J gene TRBJ2-7; D possibly corresponds to TRBD1 (6 bases). V was trimmed by 2 bases and J by 0 bases, leaving 11 bases between them. This CDR3 contains 15 residues. CDR1 and CDR2 (germline): SGHTA, FQGNSA. The CDR3 loop is CASSLRQDRSYEQYF. The CDR3 nucleotides are TGTGCCAGCAGCTTAAGACAGGATCGCTCCTACGAGCAGTACTTC. Drawing the rest from reference TRBV7-2 and TRBJ2-7, the complete variable domain is GAGVSQSPSNKVTEKGKDVELRCDPISGHTALYWYRQSLGQGLEFLIYFQGNSAPDKSGLPSDRFSAERTGGSVSTLTIQRTQQEDSAVYLCASSLRQDRSYEQYFGPGTRLTVT.

This clonotype was observed many times. V and J are TRBV12-3 or TRBV12-4 and TRBJ1-3; TRBD1 matches 8 bases. The CDR3 totals 16 residues. After removal of 3 bases from V and 3 bases from J, the junction contained 7 bases not matched to a gene. CDR3 region: CASSLATGVLGNTIYF. Written as DNA, the CDR3 is TGTGCCAGCAGTTTGGCGACAGGGGTACTTGGAAACACCATATATTTT.

V usage is TRBV6-1 and J usage is TRBJ1-2; 9 bases line up with TRBD1. Germline V lookup: CDR1 MNHNS, CDR2 SASEGT. V dropped 6 bases and J dropped 2; count of bases not matched to a gene: 7. The CDR3 extends over 15 amino acids. The CDR3 loop reads CASSSLGTGNYGYTF. CDR3 in DNA: TGTGCCAGCAGCTCACTGGGGACAGGGAACTATGGCTACACCTTC.

This clonotype has more than one count but fewer than ten. J is TRBJ2-5 and V is TRBV29-1; 9 positions agree with TRBD2. The V gene end was trimmed by 3 bases and the J gene end by 4 bases; junction bases not matched to a gene: 6. Germline V gene data show CDR1 as SQVTM and CDR2 as ANQGSEA. The CDR3 contains 14 residues. The CDR3 DNA follows: TGCAGCGTTGAGCCTAGCGGGACTGGAGAGACCCAGTACTTC. Residues: CSVEPSGTGETQYF.

This clonotype was observed a handful of times. The rearrangement joins TRBV13 to TRBJ2-3; D not resolved. The V end was cut by 6 bases, the J end by 6 bases, with 19 bases between. The CDR3 is 15 residues long. Germline V gene data show CDR1 as PRHDT and CDR2 as FYEKMQ (reference sequence). CDR3 loop: CASSFETGKADTQYF. The CDR3 DNA is TGTGCCAGCAGTTTTGAAACTGGCAAAGCGGATACGCAGTATTTT.

At least ten counts were recorded for this clonotype. This chain uses TRBV20-1 with TRBJ2-3; TRBD1 is a possible D gene (5 bases). V was clipped by 8 bases and J by 7 bases, with 19 bases between them. The CDR3 loop spans 13 amino acids. Looked up from germline, CDR1 is DFQATT and CDR2 is SNEGSKA (reference sequence). The CDR3 DNA is TGCAGTCCCGACCACAGGATACAGAATACGCAGTATTTT. This sequence encodes CSPDHRIQNTQYF.

This clonotype was counted at least ten times. The chain couples TRBV29-1 to TRBJ2-2; TRBD1 matches 7 bases. This CDR3 is built from 14 residues. Germline CDR1 is SQVTM and CDR2 is ANQGSEA. V gave up 4 bases and J gave up 4 bases; unmatched junction bases: 6. The CDR3, as DNA: TGCAGCGTTGCCCAACAGGGGTCCACCGGGGAGCTGTTTTTT. This gives the protein CSVAQQGSTGELFF.

The chain is built from TRBV20-1 and TRBJ1-2; TRBD1 might be the D (5 bases). Germline V lookup: CDR1 DFQATT, CDR2 SNEGSKA (reference sequence). CDR3 length: 12 amino acids. V was shortened by 7 bases and J by 7 bases, with 16 bases between the two germline ends. The CDR3 loop is CSVGRRDVGYTF. DNA of the CDR3: TGCAGTGTCGGACGGCGGGACGTTGGCTACACCTTC.

Ten or more counts support this clonotype. The chain is built from TRBV12-3 or TRBV12-4 and TRBJ2-4; D is perhaps TRBD1 or TRBD2 (5 bases each). The CDR3 runs 15 residues. V was clipped by 7 bases and J by 0 bases, with 13 bases between them. The CDR3 DNA reads as TGTGCCAGCACCCAGAGGGGATTAGCCAAAAACATTCAGTACTTC. It encodes CASTQRGLAKNIQYF.

This chain links TRBV2 with TRBJ2-2; D is possibly TRBD1 (7 bases). The V and J ends lost 8 bases and 0 bases respectively, with 22 bases between them. The CDR3 has 18 amino acids. Per germline, CDR1 SNHLY and CDR2 FYNNEI. The CDR3 nucleotides are TGTGCCAGCCAGTATGGAGGGTATGGGACAGCGAACACCGGGGAGCTGTTTTTT. Translated, it gives CASQYGGYGTANTGELFF. Looking up the rest from reference TRBV2 and TRBJ2-2 gives the full variable domain: EPEVTQTPSHQVTQMGQEVILRCVPISNHLYFYWYRQILGQKVEFLVSFYNNEISEKSEIFDDQFSVERPDGSNFTLKIRSTKLEDSAMYFCASQYGGYGTANTGELFFGEGSRLTVL.

This clonotype was detected many times. The chain links TRBV12-3 or TRBV12-4 to TRBJ1-3; the D gene is possibly TRBD1 (6 bases). The CDR3 runs 15 residues. Trimming removed 4 bases from V and 0 bases from J, with 10 bases in between. DNA of the CDR3: TGTGCCAGCAGTTACAGGGTCGGCTCTGGAAACACCATATATTTT. It codes for CASSYRVGSGNTIYF.

A single count supports this clonotype. This may stem from a read error, because a much larger clone lies one nucleotide away. This rearrangement joins TRBV4-2 to TRBJ2-1; TRBD1 matches at 7 bases. The CDR3 has 13 amino acids. V dropped 1 base and J dropped 8; count of bases not matched to a gene: 2. CDR1 is LGHNA, CDR2 YNFKEQ, per germline. The CDR3 bases are TGTGCCAGCAGCCAAGTAACAGGGGATGAGCAGTTCTTC. Translation gives CASSQVTGDEQFF.

This rearrangement joins TRBV5-1 to TRBJ1-5; TRBD1 aligns across 9 bases. The CDR3 spans 15 residues. Unmatched junction bases numbered 5, after V lost 0 bases and J lost 7 bases. Per the germline V gene, CDR1 is SGHRS and CDR2 is YFSETQ. Here the CDR3 reads CASSLDMTGGQPQHF. CDR3 DNA: TGCGCCAGCAGCTTGGATATGACAGGGGGACAGCCCCAGCATTTT. Complete variable domain (other parts from reference TRBV5-1 and TRBJ1-5): KAGVTQTPRYLIKTRGQQVTLSCSPISGHRSVSWYQQTPGQGLQFLFEYFSETQRNKGNFPGRFSGRQFSNSRSEMNVSTLELGDSALYLCASSLDMTGGQPQHFGDGTRLSIL.

The gene calls are TRBV20-1 and TRBJ2-5; D might be TRBD2 (5 bases). The V end was cut by 3 bases, the J end by 1 base, with 12 bases between. This CDR3 spans 14 amino acids. CDR1 and CDR2 from the germline V gene are DFQATT and SNEGSKA (reference sequence). The CDR3: CSARGSVAQETQYF. For the CDR3, the DNA is TGCAGTGCTAGGGGGAGCGTGGCCCAAGAGACCCAGTACTTC.

This clonotype was seen at least ten times. This chain joins TRBV29-1 and TRBJ2-3; TRBD2 might be the D (5 bases). The CDR3 length is 14 residues. From germline, CDR1 is SQVTM and CDR2 ANQGSEA. With 8 bases removed from V and 0 bases from J, the gap between germline ends came to 15 bases. The chain's CDR3 is CSSFGSSSTDTQYF. CDR3 DNA sequence: TGCAGCTCCTTTGGGAGCTCAAGCACAGATACGCAGTATTTT.

J is TRBJ2-7 and V is TRBV7-9, with D possibly being TRBD1 (6 bases). The V and J ends lost 5 bases and 2 bases respectively, with 10 bases between them. The CDR3 sequence is 13 residues long. CDR1 and CDR2 (germline): SEHNR, FQNEAQ (reference sequence). CDR3 nucleotides: TGTGCCAGCAGCAACCGACAGGCCTACGAGCAGTACTTC. It yields the protein CASSNRQAYEQYF.